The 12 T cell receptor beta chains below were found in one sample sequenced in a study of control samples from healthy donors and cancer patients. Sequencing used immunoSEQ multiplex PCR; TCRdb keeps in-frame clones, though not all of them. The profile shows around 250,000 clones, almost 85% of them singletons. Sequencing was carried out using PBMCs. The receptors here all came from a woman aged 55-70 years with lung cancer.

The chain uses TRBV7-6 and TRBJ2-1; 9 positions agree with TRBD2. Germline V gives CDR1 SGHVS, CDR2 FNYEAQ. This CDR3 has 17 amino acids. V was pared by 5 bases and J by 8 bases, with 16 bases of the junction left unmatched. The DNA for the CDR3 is TGTGCCAGCAGCCCGAGGGTAGCGGGAGATTCCCCGGATGAGCAGTTCTTC. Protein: CASSPRVAGDSPDEQFF.

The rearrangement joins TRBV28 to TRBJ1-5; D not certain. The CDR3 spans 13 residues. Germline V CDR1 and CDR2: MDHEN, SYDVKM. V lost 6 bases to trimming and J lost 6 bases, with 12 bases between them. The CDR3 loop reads CASSAGGTQPQHF. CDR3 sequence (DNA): TGTGCCAGCAGCGCAGGAGGCACTCAGCCCCAGCATTTT.

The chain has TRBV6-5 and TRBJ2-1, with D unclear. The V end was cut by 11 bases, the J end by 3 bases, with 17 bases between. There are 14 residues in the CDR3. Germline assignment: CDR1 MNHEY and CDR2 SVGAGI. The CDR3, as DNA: TGTGCCTCCAATTCTAGGATCCTCTACAATGAGCAGTTCTTC. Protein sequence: CASNSRILYNEQFF.

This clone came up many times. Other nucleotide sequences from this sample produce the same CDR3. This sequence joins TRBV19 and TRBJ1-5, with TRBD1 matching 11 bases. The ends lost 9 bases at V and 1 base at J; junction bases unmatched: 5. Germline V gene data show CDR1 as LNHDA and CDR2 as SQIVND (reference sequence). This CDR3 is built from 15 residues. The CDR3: CASRTGGRSNQPQHF. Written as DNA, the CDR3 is TGTGCCAGCCGGACAGGGGGCCGGAGCAATCAGCCCCAGCATTTT.

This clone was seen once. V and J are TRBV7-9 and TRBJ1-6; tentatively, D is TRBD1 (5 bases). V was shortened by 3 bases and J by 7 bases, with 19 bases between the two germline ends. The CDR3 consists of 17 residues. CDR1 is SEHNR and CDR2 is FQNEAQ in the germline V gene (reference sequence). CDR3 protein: CASSFPPGDAPNSPLHF. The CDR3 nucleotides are TGTGCCAGCAGCTTCCCCCCTGGGGACGCTCCCAATTCACCCCTCCACTTT.

The CDR3 protein is CATSREPGLFTEQYF. CDR3 in DNA: TGTGCCACCAGCAGAGAACCGGGACTATTCACCGAGCAGTACTTC. The rearrangement uses TRBV15 and TRBJ2-7; 7 positions agree with TRBD2. V shed 0 bases and J 6 bases; nucleotides not matched to a gene: 8. From germline, CDR1 is LNHNV and CDR2 YYDKDF (reference sequence). CDR3 length: 15 residues. Using reference TRBV15 and TRBJ2-7 for the parts outside the CDR3, the full variable domain is DAMVIQNPRYQVTQFGKPVTLSCSQTLNHNVMYWYQQKSSQAPKLLFHYYDKDFNNEADTPDNFQSRRPNTSFCFLDIRSPGLGDTAMYLCATSREPGLFTEQYFGPGTRLTVT.

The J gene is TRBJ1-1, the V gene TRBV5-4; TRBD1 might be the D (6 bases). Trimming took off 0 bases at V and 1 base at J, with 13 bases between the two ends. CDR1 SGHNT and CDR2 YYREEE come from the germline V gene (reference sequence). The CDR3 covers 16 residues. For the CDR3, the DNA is TGTGCCAGCAGCTTGGGCGGGGGCTTTTCGAACACTGAAGCTTTCTTT. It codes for CASSLGGGFSNTEAFF.

CDR3 loop: CASSPAGSGNTIYF. The CDR3, as DNA: TGTGCCAGCAGCCCGGCAGGTTCTGGAAACACCATATATTTT. The rearrangement links TRBV28 to TRBJ1-3; no clear D gene. In germline, CDR1 is MDHEN, CDR2 SYDVKM. Trimming removed 6 bases from V and 1 base from J, with 10 bases in between. This CDR3 is built from 14 residues.

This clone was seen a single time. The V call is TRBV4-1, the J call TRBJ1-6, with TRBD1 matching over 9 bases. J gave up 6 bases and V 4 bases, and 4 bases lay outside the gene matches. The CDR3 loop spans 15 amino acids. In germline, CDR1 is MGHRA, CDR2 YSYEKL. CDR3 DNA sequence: TGCGCCAGCAGCCCGGAGACAGGGGGTAATTCACCCCTCCACTTT. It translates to CASSPETGGNSPLHF.

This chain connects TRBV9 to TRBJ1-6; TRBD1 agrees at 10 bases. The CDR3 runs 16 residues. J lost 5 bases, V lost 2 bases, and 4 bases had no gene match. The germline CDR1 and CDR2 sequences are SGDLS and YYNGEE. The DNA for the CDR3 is TGTGCCAGCAGCGTCCTGGACAGGGGGGATAATTCACCCCTCCACTTT. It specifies CASSVLDRGDNSPLHF.

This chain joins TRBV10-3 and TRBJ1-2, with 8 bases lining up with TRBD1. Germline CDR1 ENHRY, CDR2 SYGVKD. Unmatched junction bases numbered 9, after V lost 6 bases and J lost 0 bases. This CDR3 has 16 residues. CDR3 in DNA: TGTGCCATCAGGCTGACAGGGGATGAAGCTAACTATGGCTACACCTTC. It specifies CAIRLTGDEANYGYTF.

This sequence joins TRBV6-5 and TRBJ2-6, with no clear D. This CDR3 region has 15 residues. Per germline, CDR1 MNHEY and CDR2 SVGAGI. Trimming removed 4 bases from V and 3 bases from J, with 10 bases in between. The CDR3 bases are TGTGCCAGCAGTTCGACCCAGTATGGGGCCAACGTCCTGACTTTC. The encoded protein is CASSSTQYGANVLTF.